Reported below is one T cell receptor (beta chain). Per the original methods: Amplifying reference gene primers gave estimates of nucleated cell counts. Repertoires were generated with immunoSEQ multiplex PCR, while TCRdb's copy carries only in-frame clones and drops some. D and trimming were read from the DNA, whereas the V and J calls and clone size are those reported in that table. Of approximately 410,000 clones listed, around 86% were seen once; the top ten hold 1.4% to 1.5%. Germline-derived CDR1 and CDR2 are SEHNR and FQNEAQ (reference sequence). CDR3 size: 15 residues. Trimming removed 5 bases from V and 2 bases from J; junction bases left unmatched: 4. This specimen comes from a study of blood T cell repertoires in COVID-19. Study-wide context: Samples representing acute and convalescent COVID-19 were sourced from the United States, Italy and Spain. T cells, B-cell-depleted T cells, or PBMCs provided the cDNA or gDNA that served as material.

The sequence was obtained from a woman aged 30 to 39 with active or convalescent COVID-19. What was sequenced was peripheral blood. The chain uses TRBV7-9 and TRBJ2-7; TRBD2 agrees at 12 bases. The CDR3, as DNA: TGTGCCAGCAGCCCAACTAGCGGGAGGACCTACGAGCAGTACTTC. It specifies CASSPTSGRTYEQYF.